The rows below give T cell receptor beta chains drawn from one sample of a study of shared clonotypes between healthy human individuals. Generated by immunoSEQ multiplex PCR, the TCRdb table keeps only in-frame clones and is missing some. The data show a few hundred thousand clones, around 74% seen once. Sequencing input: memory CD4+ T cells sorted from blood. These receptors came from a man aged 25-40 years in good health. Both conserved end residues are part of each CDR3. The D gene is left open where the match is weak. Where a row states a size, it is once, few, many or the class of an expanded clone; other rows omit it.

D	J	size	V	CDR3	DNA
NA	TRBJ2-2	NA	TRBV7-8	CASSPRDSPTGELFF	TGTGCCAGCAGCCCTCGGGACTCTCCAACCGGGGAGCTGTTTTTT
TRBD2	TRBJ2-1	NA	TRBV10-3	CAISGPAGEAYNEQFF	TGTGCCATCAGTGGACCAGCGGGAGAGGCTTACAATGAGCAGTTCTTC
TRBD1	TRBJ2-5	NA	TRBV5-1	CASSPRGQVRVETQYF	TGCGCCAGCAGCCCCCGTGGACAGGTTCGAGTGGAGACCCAGTACTTC
NA	TRBJ2-1	NA	TRBV4-2	CASSQEMGGTSSYNEQFF	TGTGCCAGCAGCCAAGAAATGGGCGGGACGAGCTCCTACAATGAGCAGTTCTTC
NA	TRBJ2-7	NA	TRBV14	CASSHSHF	TGTGCCAGCAGCCACAGCCATTTC
TRBD1	TRBJ2-1	NA	TRBV25-1	CASSEYSRGLYNEQFF	TGTGCCAGCAGTGAATACTCCAGGGGGCTCTACAATGAGCAGTTCTTC
TRBD1	TRBJ1-1	NA	TRBV6-5	CASSYSHRGNAEAFF	TGTGCCAGCAGTTACTCTCACAGGGGGAACGCTGAAGCTTTCTTT
NA	TRBJ2-7	NA	TRBV4-1	CASSPSPHSFYEQYF	TGCGCCAGCAGTCCCTCTCCGCACAGTTTTTACGAGCAGTACTTC
NA	TRBJ2-3	NA	TRBV6-5	CASSSLGTTDTQYF	TGTGCCAGCAGTTCACTAGGGACCACAGATACGCAGTATTTT
NA	TRBJ1-4	NA	TRBV6-6	CASSPASEKLFF	TGTGCCAGCAGTCCCGCCTCAGAAAAACTGTTTTTT
NA	TRBJ1-3	NA	TRBV5-1	CASSLANSGNTIYF	TGCGCCAGCAGCTTGGCAAATTCTGGAAACACCATATATTTT
NA	TRBJ2-2	NA	TRBV5-1	CASSLDGWTVNTGELFF	TGCGCCAGCAGCTTGGATGGCTGGACGGTGAACACCGGGGAGCTGTTTTTT
TRBD1	TRBJ1-1	NA	TRBV19	CASRRGTGRNTEAFF	TGTGCCAGTAGGCGCGGGACAGGGAGGAACACTGAAGCTTTCTTT
TRBD2	TRBJ2-4	NA	TRBV30	CAWSPPLADLAKNIQYF	TGTGCCTGGAGTCCCCCCCTAGCGGACCTAGCCAAAAACATTCAGTACTTC
NA	TRBJ2-7	NA	TRBV6-1	CASSVTVWYEQYF	TGTGCCAGCAGTGTAACTGTGTGGTACGAGCAGTACTTC
NA	TRBJ2-1	NA	TRBV7-9	CASSPRTGFSYNEQFF	TGTGCCAGCAGTCCCCGAACCGGCTTTTCCTACAATGAGCAGTTCTTC
NA	TRBJ1-1	NA	TRBV29-1	CSVEPGQLNTEAFF	TGCAGCGTTGAACCGGGACAATTGAACACTGAAGCTTTCTTT
TRBD2	TRBJ2-1	NA	TRBV9	CASSVRGAGAYNEQFF	TGTGCCAGCAGCGTAAGAGGAGCGGGAGCCTACAATGAGCAGTTCTTC
NA	TRBJ2-3	few	TRBV29-1	CSVSTGDTQYF	TGCAGCGTCTCAACAGGGGATACGCAGTATTTT
NA	TRBJ2-7	NA	TRBV6-5	CASSYSQGWNSYEQYF	TGTGCCAGCAGTTACTCACAGGGCTGGAACTCCTACGAGCAGTACTTC
NA	TRBJ1-1	NA	TRBV5-1	CASSWGGGGALNTEAFF	TGCGCCAGCAGCTGGGGGGGCGGAGGGGCCCTGAACACTGAAGCTTTCTTT
NA	TRBJ1-1	NA	TRBV5-1	CASSSLPDSFEAFF	TGCGCCAGCAGTAGCCTCCCGGACAGCTTTGAAGCTTTCTTT
TRBD1	TRBJ2-7	NA	TRBV10-3	CAIRDWTGSYEQYF	TGTGCCATCAGGGACTGGACAGGGTCCTACGAGCAGTACTTC
NA	TRBJ1-5	few	TRBV28	CASSSQNTGLGQPQHF	TGTGCCAGCAGTTCACAAAACACAGGGTTGGGTCAGCCCCAGCATTTT
NA	TRBJ2-7	NA	TRBV6-5	CASSYSIEGNEQYF	TGTGCCAGCAGTTACTCGATAGAAGGAAACGAGCAGTACTTC
NA	TRBJ1-3	once	TRBV13	CASSPGTRSEAGNTIYF	TGTGCCAGCAGTCCCGGAACCCGATCCGAAGCTGGAAACACCATATATTTT
NA	TRBJ2-7	NA	TRBV2	CASSRAFYEQYF	TGTGCCAGCAGTCGGGCGTTCTACGAGCAGTACTTC
NA	TRBJ2-2	NA	TRBV5-6	CASTRGRAGELFF	TGTGCCAGCACGAGGGGCAGGGCCGGGGAGCTGTTTTTT
NA	TRBJ2-3	NA	TRBV27	CASSKTRSRDTQYF	TGTGCCAGCAGTAAGACTAGGTCAAGAGATACGCAGTATTTT
TRBD2	TRBJ2-7	NA	TRBV5-8	CASSQRGSHEQYF	TGTGCCAGCAGCCAGCGCGGGAGCCACGAGCAGTACTTC
TRBD1	TRBJ1-1	NA	TRBV5-5	CASSLTGVYTEAFF	TGTGCCAGCAGCCTTACAGGGGTTTACACTGAAGCTTTCTTT
NA	TRBJ2-3	NA	TRBV2	CASNLGAFTDTQYF	TGTGCCAGCAATCTAGGGGCCTTCACAGATACGCAGTATTTT
TRBD2	TRBJ2-1	NA	TRBV6-6	CASSTQPGLENEQFF	TGTGCCAGCAGTACCCAACCGGGACTAGAGAATGAGCAGTTCTTC
TRBD2	TRBJ2-3	NA	TRBV7-2	CASRFEAGGSPDTQYF	TGTGCCAGCAGATTCGAAGCGGGAGGGAGCCCAGATACGCAGTATTTT
NA	TRBJ2-7	NA	TRBV7-9	CASSPTPGAHYEQYF	TGTGCCAGCAGCCCTACCCCGGGAGCTCATTACGAGCAGTACTTC
NA	TRBJ2-4	NA	TRBV15	CATSREIMTADIQYF	TGTGCCACCAGCAGAGAAATTATGACCGCGGACATTCAGTACTTC
TRBD1	TRBJ1-1	few	TRBV6-5	CASRRDRGPNTEAFF	TGTGCCAGCAGACGCGACAGGGGGCCGAACACTGAAGCTTTCTTT
TRBD2	TRBJ2-1	NA	TRBV11-2	CASSLGLAGKVEQFF	TGTGCCAGCAGCTTAGGACTAGCGGGAAAGGTGGAGCAGTTCTTC
NA	TRBJ2-1	few	TRBV15	CATSRGVGGKVRTYNEQFF	TGTGCCACCAGCAGAGGAGTGGGCGGAAAAGTGAGGACCTACAATGAGCAGTTCTTC
NA	TRBJ2-3	NA	TRBV30	CAWNWASTDTQYF	TGTGCCTGGAATTGGGCCAGCACAGATACGCAGTATTTT
NA	TRBJ1-5	NA	TRBV19	CASGGQPQHF	TGTGCCAGTGGGGGTCAGCCCCAGCATTTT
NA	TRBJ1-2	NA	TRBV19	CASSPSTSGPGGYTF	TGTGCCAGTAGTCCCTCGACTTCCGGGCCAGGGGGCTACACCTTC
NA	TRBJ1-4	NA	TRBV30	CAWSVAGTPNDEKLFF	TGTGCCTGGAGTGTTGCAGGGACTCCGAATGATGAAAAACTGTTTTTT
NA	TRBJ1-5	NA	TRBV6-5	CASSYNRDSNQPQHF	TGTGCCAGCAGTTACAACCGGGACAGCAATCAGCCCCAGCATTTT
NA	TRBJ2-3	NA	TRBV5-1	CASSPSSTDTDTQYF	TGCGCCAGCAGTCCAAGTTCGACTGACACAGATACGCAGTATTTT
NA	TRBJ2-7	few	TRBV7-9	CASSYEHEQYF	TGTGCCAGCAGCTACGAGCACGAGCAGTACTTC
NA	TRBJ2-7	NA	TRBV10-2	CASSDSYEQYF	TGCGCCAGCAGTGACAGCTACGAGCAGTACTTC
NA	TRBJ2-1	NA	TRBV5-5	CASTLEGTFPFGQFF	TGTGCCAGCACCCTGGAAGGGACCTTTCCTTTTGGGCAGTTCTTC
NA	TRBJ2-1	NA	TRBV6-4	CASSSGLYNEQFF	TGTGCCAGCTCGTCGGGACTCTACAATGAGCAGTTCTTC
TRBD1	TRBJ2-1	many	TRBV29-1	CSVLGGTGSNEQFF	TGCAGCGTACTAGGCGGGACAGGGTCTAATGAGCAGTTCTTC
NA	TRBJ1-2	NA	TRBV7-9	CAGGTTNYGYTF	TGTGCCGGGGGCACCACTAACTATGGCTACACCTTC
TRBD2	TRBJ2-7	NA	TRBV10-3	CAIGGRASGSYEQYF	TGTGCCATCGGGGGGAGGGCTAGCGGGTCATACGAGCAGTACTTC
TRBD2	TRBJ2-2	NA	TRBV5-5	CASSWGLAGVRTGELFF	TGTGCCAGCAGTTGGGGACTAGCGGGAGTCCGAACCGGGGAGCTGTTTTTT
NA	TRBJ1-3	few	TRBV5-5	CASNLDSGSGNTIYF	TGTGCCAGCAACTTGGACAGTGGCTCTGGAAACACCATATATTTT
TRBD1	TRBJ1-1	few	TRBV19	CASRPQGGTEAFF	TGTGCCAGTAGACCACAGGGGGGCACTGAAGCTTTCTTT
NA	TRBJ2-1	NA	TRBV7-9	CASSLFVGNEQFF	TGTGCCAGCAGCCTTTTTGTGGGGAATGAGCAGTTCTTC